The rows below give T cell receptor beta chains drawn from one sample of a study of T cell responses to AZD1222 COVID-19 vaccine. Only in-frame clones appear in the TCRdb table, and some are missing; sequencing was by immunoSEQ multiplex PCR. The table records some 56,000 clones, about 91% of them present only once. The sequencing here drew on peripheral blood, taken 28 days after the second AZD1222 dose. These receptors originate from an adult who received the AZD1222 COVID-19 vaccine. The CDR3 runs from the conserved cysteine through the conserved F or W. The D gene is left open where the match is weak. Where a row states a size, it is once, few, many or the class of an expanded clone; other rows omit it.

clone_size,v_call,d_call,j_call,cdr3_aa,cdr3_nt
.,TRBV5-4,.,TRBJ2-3,CASSLERASRDTQYF,TGTGCCAGCAGCTTGGAACGGGCCTCGCGGGATACGCAGTATTTT
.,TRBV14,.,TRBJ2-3,CASSPGLTTTDTQYF,TGTGCCAGCAGCCCTGGACTAACTACCACAGATACGCAGTATTTT
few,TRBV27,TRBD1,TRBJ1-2,CASSLLAGQGANYGYTF,TGTGCCAGCAGTTTATTAGCGGGACAGGGGGCTAACTATGGCTACACCTTC
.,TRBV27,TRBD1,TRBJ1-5,CASRGTGTNQPQHF,TGTGCCAGCAGGGGGACAGGGACGAATCAGCCCCAGCATTTT
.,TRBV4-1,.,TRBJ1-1,CASRQPFQGNTEAFF,TGCGCCAGCAGACAGCCCTTTCAGGGAAACACTGAAGCTTTCTTT
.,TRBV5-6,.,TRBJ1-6,CASSSRFPRSPLHF,TGTGCCAGCAGCTCCAGGTTCCCAAGGTCACCCCTCCACTTT
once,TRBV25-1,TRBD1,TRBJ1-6,CASSGQGGRNSPLHF,TGTGCCAGCAGTGGACAGGGAGGCAGGAATTCACCCCTCCACTTT
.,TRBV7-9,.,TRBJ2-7,CASSLDPAHEQYF,TGTGCCAGCAGCTTGGACCCCGCCCACGAGCAGTACTTC
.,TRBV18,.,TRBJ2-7,CASSPPVTYEQYF,TGTGCCAGCTCACCACCGGTCACCTACGAGCAGTACTTC
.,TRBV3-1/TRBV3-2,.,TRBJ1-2,CASSQQGGYGYTF,TGTGCCAGCAGCCAACAGGGAGGCTATGGCTACACCTTC